Detailed here is one TCR beta chain. In the original processing: For nucleated cells, counts were estimated from reference gene primer amplification. Sequenced by immunoSEQ multiplex PCR; TCRdb stores in-frame clones only, minus some. V and J calls and clone size follow that table, whereas D and trimming were derived from the DNA. The data hold some 260,000 clones, with more than 60% observed a single time. The CDR3 loop spans 15 amino acids. V lost 5 bases to trimming and J lost 1 base, with 14 bases between them. The V gene's germline CDR1 is SGHTA and CDR2 FQGNSA. This entry belongs to a study of blood T cell repertoires in COVID-19.

The J gene is TRBJ1-1, the V gene TRBV7-2; D gene ambiguous. The sample consisted of peripheral blood. This TCR was recovered from a woman between 35 and 50 years old with active or convalescent COVID-19. The CDR3 reads CASSPSIGRNTEAFF. The CDR3 nucleotides read TGTGCCAGCAGCCCCTCGATCGGGAGGAACACTGAAGCTTTCTTT. The whole variable domain, remainder taken from reference TRBV7-2 and TRBJ1-1, is GAGVSQSPSNKVTEKGKDVELRCDPISGHTALYWYRQSLGQGLEFLIYFQGNSAPDKSGLPSDRFSAERTGGSVSTLTIQRTQQEDSAVYLCASSPSIGRNTEAFFGQGTRLTVV.